A selection of T cell receptor beta chains follows, all from one sample in a study of Graves' ophthalmopathy and Graves' hyperthyroidism. From the multiplex PCR reads, TCRdb called clonotypes with MiXCR, one entry per CDR3 protein. In the table there are about 500,000 distinct CDR3 sequences, 13% to 15% of which are singletons. The sequencing input was blood. The receptors come from a woman aged 25 to 45 with Graves' ophthalmopathy. The CDR3 runs from the conserved cysteine through the conserved F or W. D genes are given only for firm matches. Clone size is shown for a subset of rows, as once, few, many or a class of expanded clone.

>TRBV6-1|NA|many|TRBJ1-1
TGTGCCAGCAGCGCTTACCCCCTGAACACTGAAGCTTTCTTT
CASSAYPLNTEAFF
>TRBV30|NA|many|TRBJ1-1
TGTGCCTGGAGTATCTGGAGTTCCACTGAAGCTTTCTTT
CAWSIWSSTEAFF
>TRBV10-3|NA|many|TRBJ2-5
TGTGCCATCAGTGAGTCGATTAGCCAAGAGACCCAGTACTTC
CAISESISQETQYF
>TRBV2|NA|many|TRBJ1-6
TGTGCCAGCAGGGACCCCCCCGGCAGGGTACGAGGATCACCCCTCCACTTT
CASRDPPGRVRGSPLHF
>TRBV12-3/TRBV12-4|TRBD2|NA|TRBJ2-7
TGTGCCAGCAGTATAGGGGACTATGATGGGGAGCAGTACTTC
CASSIGDYDGEQYF
>TRBV6-1|NA|NA|TRBJ1-5
TGTGCCAGCAGTCAGAGCTACAATCAGCCCCAGCATTTT
CASSQSYNQPQHF
>TRBV20-1|NA|many|TRBJ2-2
TGCAGTGCTAGAGTCGTCAACACCGGGGAGCTGTTTTTT
CSARVVNTGELFF
>TRBV4-1|NA|NA|TRBJ2-5
TGCGCCAGCAGCGAAGGGACCCAAGAGACCCAGTACTTC
CASSEGTQETQYF
>TRBV20-1|TRBD1|many|TRBJ1-6
TGCAGTGCTGCCTCAGGGGGACCCCTCCACTTT
CSAASGGPLHF
>TRBV4-1|NA|NA|TRBJ1-5
TGCGCCAGCAGCCAGGGCCCCCGGGGGTATAGCAATCAGCCCCAGCATTTT
CASSQGPRGYSNQPQHF
>TRBV11-2|TRBD1|many|TRBJ1-6
TGTGCCAGCAGCTGGGACCCGGGACAGGGCTCATCTAATTCACCCCTCCACTTT
CASSWDPGQGSSNSPLHF
>TRBV7-2|NA|few|TRBJ1-2
TGTGCCAGCTCGGGGGGGGGGCTAGATGGCTACACCTTC
CASSGGGLDGYTF
>TRBV30|NA|few|TRBJ1-6
TGTGCCTGGAGTGTACTCGGCAGGCGGAATTCACCCCTCCACTTT
CAWSVLGRRNSPLHF
>TRBV6-5|TRBD1|many|TRBJ1-5
TGTGCCAGCAGTTACCCCGACAGGGGAGTAGGTCAGCCCCAGCATTTT
CASSYPDRGVGQPQHF
>TRBV6-1|TRBD1|many|TRBJ2-7
TGTGCCATCTCATACAGGGGCCTCGGCTACGAGCAGTACTTC
CAISYRGLGYEQYF
>TRBV5-1|TRBD1|many|TRBJ2-2
TGCGCCAGCAGCTTGGAACAGGGGGCAAGTTCCGGGGAGCTGTTTTTT
CASSLEQGASSGELFF
>TRBV28|NA|NA|TRBJ1-5
TGTGCCAGCAGTAGGACAGCCCATCAGCCCCAGCATTTT
CASSRTAHQPQHF
>TRBV20-1|NA|NA|TRBJ1-2
TGCAGTGCTAGAGATCCGATGAACTATGGCTACACCTTC
CSARDPMNYGYTF
>TRBV15|NA|once|TRBJ1-5
TGTGCCACCAGCAGACAGGGTGAAGTTCAGCCCCAGCATTTT
CATSRQGEVQPQHF
>TRBV27|NA|many|TRBJ1-5
TGTGCCAGCAGTTTAATGGGTGAGGTAGCGGATCAGCCCCAGCATTTT
CASSLMGEVADQPQHF
>TRBV19|NA|many|TRBJ2-7
TGTGCCAGTAGTACTACCGGGCGTGGGACTCGGGGCGAGCAGTACTTC
CASSTTGRGTRGEQYF
>TRBV24-1|NA|many|TRBJ2-2
TGTGCCACCAGTGATTCGCCTACGGGGGAGCTGTTTTTT
CATSDSPTGELFF
>TRBV5-1|TRBD2|many|TRBJ2-2
TGCGCCAGCAGCTTGAGCGGGAGCTACACCGGGGAGCTGTTTTTT
CASSLSGSYTGELFF
>TRBV5-6|NA|many|TRBJ1-1
TGTGCCAGCAGCTTCCGCCTGGGGCAGTCGAACACTGAAGCTTTCTTT
CASSFRLGQSNTEAFF
>TRBV6-5|NA|many|TRBJ1-5
TGTGCCAGCAGTTACGCGGAGGGCAATCAGCCCCAGCATTTT
CASSYAEGNQPQHF
>TRBV6-5|TRBD1|many|TRBJ1-1
TGTGCCAGCAGTTTTAGACAGGGGGCGGGAGTCCCTGAAGCTTTCTTT
CASSFRQGAGVPEAFF
>TRBV6-5|NA|many|TRBJ1-5
TGTGCCAGCAGTCCGACAGTAATCAATCAGCCCCAGCATTTT
CASSPTVINQPQHF
>TRBV27|TRBD2|many|TRBJ2-2
TGTGCCAGCAGTCGACCCTTGGGAGGGCCGCCCGGGGAGCTGTTTTTT
CASSRPLGGPPGELFF
>TRBV2|NA|many|TRBJ2-7
TGTGCCAGCAACCTGGACGGGGGACCTTACGAGCAGTACTTC
CASNLDGGPYEQYF
>TRBV4-1|NA|many|TRBJ1-2
TGCGCCAGCAAATTCACCGAATGGGACTATGGCTACACCTTC
CASKFTEWDYGYTF
>TRBV6-5|TRBD2|few|TRBJ2-2
TGTGCCAGCAGTTGGCTTAGCGGGAGATACACCGGGGAGCTGTTTTTT
CASSWLSGRYTGELFF
>TRBV30|TRBD1|few|TRBJ1-2
TGTGCCCAAGATCCCGGGACAGGGAACTATGGCTACACCTTC
CAQDPGTGNYGYTF
>TRBV5-1|NA|NA|TRBJ1-1
TGCGCCAGCAGAACCGGGACACAGAACACTGAAGCTTTCTTT
CASRTGTQNTEAFF
>TRBV27|NA|many|TRBJ1-5
TGTGCCAGCGGACAAGGAAGACAGCCCCAGCATTTT
CASGQGRQPQHF
>TRBV15|TRBD2|medium-sized|TRBJ2-7
TGTGCCACCAGCACGTTAGCGGGCAGCTCCTACGAGCAGTACTTC
CATSTLAGSSYEQYF